Sequencing of this TCR beta chain was carried out in a study of blood T cell repertoires in COVID-19. The germline gives CDR1 SGDLS, CDR2 YYNGEE. The junction had 9 bases not matched to a gene; V was cut back by 0 bases and J by 4 bases. This CDR3 is 18 amino acids long. Sequenced by immunoSEQ multiplex PCR; TCRdb stores in-frame clones only, minus some. The table lists approximately 210,000 clones, approximately 77% of them singletons. This receptor was identified in an elderly woman with acute or convalescent COVID-19. The chain joins TRBV9 to TRBJ2-3, with 12 nucleotides matching TRBD2. The sequencing input was peripheral blood. The CDR3 reads CASSVGLAGGLLADTQYF. The CDR3 DNA sequence: TGTGCCAGCAGCGTAGGGCTAGCGGGGGGGCTATTGGCAGATACGCAGTATTTT.